This passage covers 30 T cell receptor beta chains from one sample sequenced in a study of T-cell reconstitution after alpha-beta-depleted transplantation in children. A library of TCRbeta sequences, prepared with unique molecular identifiers, was generated. TCRdb analysed the PCR reads with MiXCR anew, one entry per CDR3 protein. The sample includes 700,000 or so distinct CDR3 sequences, around 12% of them seen just once. The material was PBMCs, obtained before TCRalphabeta/CD19-depleted stem cell transplant. The receptors were sampled from a girl aged 2 to 9 with congenital amegakaryocytic thrombocytopenia, due to receive a stem cell transplant.

Many counts were recorded for this clonotype. The chain carries TRBV5-6 and TRBJ2-1; TRBD2 agrees at 10 bases. With V trimmed by 0 bases and J by 7 bases, 10 bases remained unmatched. Looked up from germline, CDR1 is SGHDT and CDR2 is YYEEEE. There are 17 residues in the CDR3. The CDR3 reads CASSLVSSGSLTNEQFF. As DNA, the CDR3 is TGTGCCAGCAGCTTGGTGTCTAGCGGGAGCCTTACTAATGAGCAGTTCTTC.

The chain has TRBV2 and TRBJ2-1; TRBD2 matches 14 bases. Unmatched junction bases numbered 7, after V lost 6 bases and J lost 9 bases. Germline V lookup: CDR1 SNHLY, CDR2 FYNNEI. The CDR3 spans 15 residues. The CDR3 coding sequence is TGTGCCAGCAGAACCGGGACTAGCGGGAGAAGTGAGCAGTTCTTC. This gives the protein CASRTGTSGRSEQFF.

This sequence joins TRBV5-1 and TRBJ2-5; no reliable D call. V gave up 0 bases and J gave up 2 bases, with 8 bases separating them. Looked up from germline, CDR1 is SGHRS and CDR2 is YFSETQ. This CDR3 is built from 14 residues. CDR3 bases: TGCGCCAGCAGCTTGGAGGCAGTGCAAGAGACCCAGTACTTC. Protein sequence: CASSLEAVQETQYF.

This clonotype was recorded a few times. The V and J genes are TRBV14 and TRBJ2-1; D call uncertain. The CDR3 length is 11 residues. V was clipped by 1 base and J by 15 bases, with 10 bases between them. Germline V gene data show CDR1 as SGHDN and CDR2 as FVKESK. The CDR3 is CASSQASERFF. Here the CDR3 DNA reads TGTGCCAGCAGCCAAGCTAGTGAGAGGTTCTTC.

This clonotype occurred a few times. The V call is TRBV18, the J call TRBJ1-1, with D possibly TRBD1 on 5 matching bases. Deletions cut 7 bases from V and 1 base from J, with 19 bases between. CDR1 KGHSH and CDR2 LQKENI come from the germline V gene. The CDR3 spans 16 residues. CDR3 nucleotides: TGTGCCAGCTACGACAGCCCGGGACGTAGGAACACTGAAGCTTTCTTT. Amino acid sequence: CASYDSPGRRNTEAFF.

The chain has TRBV2 and TRBJ2-3; 8 nucleotides align to TRBD2. This CDR3 spans 18 amino acids. V trimming: 6 bases; J trimming: 10 bases; junction bases outside the gene matches: 24. Germline lookup yields CDR1 SNHLY and CDR2 FYNNEI. The CDR3 nucleotides are TGTGCCAGCAGAGAGGATTTTGGACGCCGAAAGAAGCGGGAGTCGCAGTATTTT. Translation: CASREDFGRRKKRESQYF.

The chain links TRBV3-1 to TRBJ2-5; maybe TRBD2 (5 bases). V was clipped by 0 bases and J by 5 bases, with 10 bases between them. CDR1 and CDR2 from the germline V gene are LGHDT and YNNKEL (reference sequence). This CDR3 comprises 14 residues. The CDR3 region has the DNA TGTGCCAGCAGCCAAGATGGCAGAGGGGAGACCCAGTACTTC. The encoded protein is CASSQDGRGETQYF.

This clonotype occurred many times. The chain uses TRBV20-1 and TRBJ2-2; TRBD2 matches at 9 bases. Germline V lookup: CDR1 DFQATT, CDR2 SNEGSKA (reference sequence). V lost 5 bases and J lost 1; bases outside the gene matches: 2. This CDR3 region has 14 residues. CDR3 sequence (DNA): TGCAGTGCTGCTAGCGGGATGAACACCGGGGAGCTGTTTTTT. It yields the protein CSAASGMNTGELFF.

About this clonotype itself: A much larger clone differs from this one at a single base, so this may be a read error. CDR3 in DNA: TGCGCCAGCAGCATAAACCGGGACAGGGTATTGAACGCTGAAGCTTTCTTT. It yields the protein CASSINRDRVLNAEAFF. The chain carries TRBV5-1 and TRBJ1-1; TRBD1 matches at 9 bases. The germline CDR1 and CDR2 sequences are SGHRS and YFSETQ. The CDR3 has 17 amino acids.

The chain recombines TRBV4-1 with TRBJ2-4; 7 bases match TRBD1. CDR1 is MGHRA, CDR2 YSYEKL, per germline. V lost 4 bases, J lost 4 bases, and 7 bases stayed unmatched. The CDR3 contains 15 residues. CDR3 nucleotides: TGCGCCAGCAGCCCCCGGGACAGCATTAAAAACATTCAGTACTTC. Residues: CASSPRDSIKNIQYF.

The chain joins TRBV2 to TRBJ1-2; D possibly corresponds to TRBD1 (5 bases). This CDR3 is built from 9 residues. Germline CDR1 is SNHLY and CDR2 is FYNNEI. The CDR3 sequence: CAQVTGYTF. The CDR3 nucleotides are TGTGCACAGGTCACGGGCTACACCTTC.

This clonotype was seen many times. The chain has TRBV12-3 or TRBV12-4 and TRBJ2-3, with 8 bases identical to TRBD1. There are 17 residues in the CDR3. The trim removed 3 bases at V and 3 bases at J, leaving 11 bases unmatched. This CDR3 is CASSLVRFRGQTDTQYF. CDR3 DNA: TGTGCCAGCAGTTTGGTCCGATTCAGGGGGCAAACAGATACGCAGTATTTT.

This clonotype was observed a handful of times. V is TRBV19 and J is TRBJ2-6; D gene uncertain. The germline V gene has CDR1 LNHDA and CDR2 SQIVND (reference sequence). V lost 3 bases to trimming and J lost 0 bases, with 15 bases between them. The CDR3 runs to 18 residues. CDR3 sequence: CASSMVLVQSSGANVLTF. CDR3 nucleotides: TGTGCCAGTAGTATGGTCCTAGTCCAGAGCTCTGGGGCCAACGTCCTGACTTTC.

This clonotype was recorded many times. The V gene is TRBV12-3 or TRBV12-4, the J gene TRBJ2-2, with D unresolved. V gave up 4 bases and J gave up 6 bases, with 6 bases separating them. The CDR3 is made up of 12 amino acids. The CDR3 sequence: CASSSVPGELFF. The CDR3 bases are TGTGCCAGCAGTTCGGTTCCCGGGGAGCTGTTTTTT.

This clonotype has only a few counts. V usage is TRBV10-3 and J usage is TRBJ2-7, with 9 bases matching TRBD2. Germline V gene sequence: CDR1 ENHRY, CDR2 SYGVKD. V was pared by 11 bases and J by 2 bases, with 10 bases of the junction left unmatched. This CDR3 comprises 14 residues. This CDR3 reads CAVVAGVVPYEQYF. For the CDR3, the DNA is TGTGCCGTGGTAGCGGGAGTTGTGCCCTACGAGCAGTACTTC.

At least ten counts were recorded for this clonotype. The V call is TRBV10-3, the J call TRBJ2-7, with D possibly matching TRBD2 (6 bases). V was trimmed by 3 bases and J by 7 bases, leaving 16 bases between them. CDR3 size: 14 residues. Germline assignment: CDR1 ENHRY and CDR2 SYGVKD. In DNA, the CDR3 is TGTGCCATCAGTGACAAGATCGGGACTTCAGAGCAGTACTTC. Amino acids: CAISDKIGTSEQYF.

The J gene is TRBJ2-2, the V gene TRBV20-1; 10 nucleotides match TRBD2. Germline loops: CDR1 DFQATT, CDR2 SNEGSKA (reference sequence). V was clipped by 3 bases and J by 6 bases; unmatched bases: 7. The CDR3 is 15 amino acids. The chain's CDR3 is CSASPGLATPGELFF. The CDR3 bases are TGCAGTGCTAGTCCGGGACTAGCGACCCCCGGGGAGCTGTTTTTT.

This clonotype was seen ten or more times. The rearrangement uses TRBV5-1 and TRBJ2-2; D may correspond to TRBD1 or TRBD2 (5 bases each). The germline CDR1 and CDR2 sequences are SGHRS and YFSETQ. This CDR3 region has 14 residues. Trimming took 4 bases from V and 8 from J, leaving 15 bases between them. This CDR3 reads CASSPGPRQGELFF. CDR3 nucleotides: TGCGCCAGCAGCCCGGGACCAAGACAAGGGGAGCTGTTTTTT. The entire variable domain, with the rest obtained from reference TRBV5-1 and TRBJ2-2, is as follows: KAGVTQTPRYLIKTRGQQVTLSCSPISGHRSVSWYQQTPGQGLQFLFEYFSETQRNKGNFPGRFSGRQFSNSRSEMNVSTLELGDSALYLCASSPGPRQGELFFGEGSRLTVL.

This rearrangement joins TRBV20-1 to TRBJ1-1; TRBD1 matches at 9 bases. The CDR3 loop spans 17 amino acids. Looked up from germline, CDR1 is DFQATT and CDR2 is SNEGSKA (reference sequence). V gave up 8 bases and J gave up 7 bases; unmatched junction bases: 23. CDR3 nucleotides: TGCAGTCTTCAACGACCGGGACAGGGACGATCGGGGGGTGAAGCTTTCTTT. Translating it yields CSLQRPGQGRSGGEAFF.

This clonotype was observed at least ten times. The V and J genes are TRBV11-2 and TRBJ2-1; maybe TRBD2 (5 bases). The germline V gene encodes CDR1 SGHAT and CDR2 FQNNGV. Trimming took 2 bases from V and 8 from J, leaving 10 bases between them. The CDR3 has 13 residues. The CDR3 sequence: CASSLLDSHEQFF. In nucleotides, the CDR3 is TGTGCCAGCAGCTTATTGGACTCTCATGAGCAGTTCTTC.

This clonotype occurred many times. The J gene is TRBJ2-1, the V gene TRBV7-9; no firm D call. This CDR3 is 15 amino acids long. Trimming took 6 bases from V and 6 from J, leaving 18 bases between them. The germline V gene encodes CDR1 SEHNR and CDR2 FQNEAQ (reference sequence). DNA for the CDR3: TGTGCCAGCAGTCGAGGATCGGGTCCAGTCAATGAGCAGTTCTTC. Its protein is CASSRGSGPVNEQFF.

V is TRBV7-9 and J is TRBJ2-7; 7 bases map to TRBD1. Trimming at V came to 5 bases and at J to 5 bases, leaving 6 bases not matched to a gene. The CDR3 consists of 13 residues. Germline lookup yields CDR1 SEHNR and CDR2 FQNEAQ (reference sequence). Written as DNA, the CDR3 is TGTGCCAGCAGCGGTTTTCAGGGGGACGAGCAGTACTTC. Amino acids: CASSGFQGDEQYF.

The table lists this clonotype with many counts. The V gene is TRBV28, the J gene TRBJ1-5, with 7 bases matching TRBD1. Germline CDR1 is MDHEN and CDR2 is SYDVKM. This CDR3 has 16 residues. With V trimmed by 5 bases and J by 7 bases, 14 bases remained unmatched. For the CDR3, the DNA is TGTGCCAGCAGTGCTGGGGACAGCCACCAACTGCAGCCCCAGCATTTT. This sequence encodes CASSAGDSHQLQPQHF.

This clonotype has at least ten counts. The chain is built from TRBV5-6 and TRBJ2-7; D remains ambiguous. Germline V gene sequence: CDR1 SGHDT, CDR2 YYEEEE. The CDR3 is made up of 14 amino acids. V lost 4 bases to trimming and J lost 0 bases, with 11 bases between them. CDR3 residues: CASSPPTLSYEQYF. CDR3 in DNA: TGTGCCAGCAGCCCCCCGACGCTCTCCTACGAGCAGTACTTC.

This clonotype was observed many times. The V gene is TRBV20-1, the J gene TRBJ2-7; 7 bases agree with TRBD2. Germline V CDR1 and CDR2: DFQATT, SNEGSKA (reference sequence). J lost 1 base, V lost 3 bases, and 6 bases had no gene match. The CDR3 length is 14 residues. Here the CDR3 reads CSASALAASYEQYF. The CDR3, as DNA: TGCAGTGCTAGTGCCCTAGCGGCGTCCTACGAGCAGTACTTC.

In this sample, this clonotype turned up many times. This chain connects TRBV4-1 to TRBJ1-3; the D is unclear. Trimming removed 7 bases at V and 3 bases at J, with 16 bases between. The CDR3 covers 15 residues. Germline V lookup: CDR1 MGHRA, CDR2 YSYEKL. The DNA of the CDR3 is TGCGCCAGCACCACGGTTCGGGGAAGTGGAAACACCATATATTTT. Translating it yields CASTTVRGSGNTIYF.

This clonotype was recorded many times. The chain joins TRBV12-3 or TRBV12-4 to TRBJ2-5; D unresolved. Deletions cut 1 base from V and 2 bases from J, with 8 bases between. The CDR3 loop spans 14 amino acids. This CDR3 reads CASSLVGSQETQYF. CDR3 nucleotide sequence: TGTGCCAGCAGTTTAGTCGGCAGTCAAGAGACCCAGTACTTC.

This clonotype turned up a few times. This rearrangement joins TRBV3-1 to TRBJ2-1; no definite D call. This CDR3 has 16 amino acids. Per germline, CDR1 LGHDT and CDR2 YNNKEL (reference sequence). Trimming took off 4 bases at V and 5 bases at J, with 18 bases between the two ends. CDR3 sequence reads: CASSPRLGRPNNEQFF. Here the CDR3 DNA reads TGTGCCAGCAGCCCCCGCCTAGGGCGGCCCAACAATGAGCAGTTCTTC.

This clonotype showed up just a few times. The chain employs TRBV7-9 and TRBJ2-1; no reliable D call. CDR1 is SEHNR and CDR2 is FQNEAQ in the germline V gene (reference sequence). This CDR3 is built from 14 residues. V lost 2 bases, J lost 4 bases, and 9 bases lay in between. As DNA, the CDR3 is TGTGCCAGCAGCTTAATCGGTATATACAATGAGCAGTTCTTC. Amino acid sequence: CASSLIGIYNEQFF.

The rearrangement links TRBV12-3 or TRBV12-4 to TRBJ2-1; D remains unclear. The CDR3 extends over 14 amino acids. V lost 6 bases and J 0 bases, leaving 9 bases between the germline ends. The CDR3 region is CASRLYGSYNEQFF. The CDR3 DNA follows: TGTGCCAGCAGACTCTATGGCTCCTACAATGAGCAGTTCTTC.